Below are 26 T cell receptor beta chains sequenced from a single sample in a study of T cell repertoires in cytomegalovirus infection. MiXCR, applied by TCRdb to the reads, yields one record per CDR3 protein. The sample lists around 740,000 distinct CDR3 sequences; less than 40% were seen once. Sequenced sample: PBMCs. These receptors came from a human donor in good health (CMV status not recorded). Some clones in this sample may be carry-over from other donors' samples.

This clonotype has only one observation. The J gene is TRBJ2-1, the V gene TRBV11-2, with 14 bases fitting TRBD2. The CDR3 spans 17 residues. V was clipped by 1 base and J by 5 bases; unmatched bases: 4. Germline lookup yields CDR1 SGHAT and CDR2 FQNNGV. DNA for the CDR3: TGTGCCAGCAGCTTAGGGGGGACTAGCGGGAGAGACAATGAGCAGTTCTTC. Amino acids: CASSLGGTSGRDNEQFF. The full variable domain, rest sourced from reference TRBV11-2 and TRBJ2-1, is EAGVAQSPRYKIIEKRQSVAFWCNPISGHATLYWYQQILGQGPKLLIQFQNNGVVDDSQLPKDRFSAERLKGVDSTLKIQPAKLEDSAVYLCASSLGGTSGRDNEQFFGPGTRLTVL.

The chain joins TRBV5-1 to TRBJ1-6; 8 positions match TRBD1. The germline CDR1 and CDR2 sequences are SGHRS and YFSETQ. The length of the CDR3 is 15 residues. The ends lost 0 bases at V and 8 bases at J; junction bases unmatched: 4. CDR3 DNA: TGCGCCAGCAGCTTGGCAGGGGGCAGTGATTCACCCCTCCACTTT. Its translation: CASSLAGGSDSPLHF.

V usage is TRBV28 and J usage is TRBJ1-2, with TRBD1 as a possible D gene (6 bases). CDR1 and CDR2 (germline): MDHEN, SYDVKM. Trimming pared 7 bases from V and 7 bases from J, leaving 16 bases between. There are 13 residues in the CDR3. CDR3 sequence reads: CASIKQGYGGYTF. The CDR3 DNA follows: TGTGCCAGCATAAAGCAGGGGTATGGTGGCTACACCTTC.

The V and J genes are TRBV7-2 and TRBJ1-5; possible D gene TRBD1, 5 bases. Trimming pared 5 bases from V and 2 bases from J, leaving 13 bases between. The germline CDR1 and CDR2 sequences are SGHTA and FQGNSA. There are 15 residues in the CDR3. CDR3 in amino acids: CASSPRTGGNQPQHF. CDR3 DNA: TGTGCCAGCAGCCCCCGTACAGGAGGCAATCAGCCCCAGCATTTT.

Ten or more counts support this clonotype. The chain links TRBV7-8 to TRBJ2-1; D gene ambiguous. CDR3 size: 13 residues. Germline CDR1 SGHVS, CDR2 FQNEAQ. Trimming shortened V by 1 base and J by 8 bases, and 9 bases separated the two germline ends. CDR3 DNA: TGTGCCAGCAGCTTAGAACTAATTTATGAGCAGTTCTTC. Translation: CASSLELIYEQFF. The variable domain in full, completed from reference TRBV7-8 and TRBJ2-1, reads GAGVSQSPRYKVAKRGQDVALRCDPISGHVSLFWYQQALGQGPEFLTYFQNEAQLDKSGLPSDRFFAERPEGSVSTLKIQRTQQEDSAVYLCASSLELIYEQFFGPGTRLTVL.

The chain couples TRBV29-1 to TRBJ1-1, with a tentative D call TRBD1 (5 bases). Trimming shortened V by 0 bases and J by 6 bases, and 20 bases separated the two germline ends. This CDR3 spans 16 amino acids. In germline, CDR1 is SQVTM, CDR2 ANQGSEA. The CDR3 DNA follows: TGCAGCGTTGAAGATGGGGGACCGGGATACAACCCTGAAGCTTTCTTT. As protein: CSVEDGGPGYNPEAFF.

The CDR3 sequence: CASCLGPGYGYTF. The DNA for the CDR3 is TGTGCTAGTTGCTTGGGGCCAGGCTATGGCTACACCTTC. V and J are TRBV12-5 and TRBJ1-2; D might be TRBD1 (5 bases). This CDR3 is built from 13 residues. Germline CDR1 and CDR2: LGHNT and FRNRAP. The germline V and J ends were trimmed by 8 bases and 4 bases, with 14 bases remaining between them.

The V call is TRBV3-1, the J call TRBJ2-3; D perhaps matches TRBD2 (6 bases). The V end lost 1 base, the J end lost 6 bases, and 17 bases lay between the germline ends. The length of the CDR3 is 16 residues. Germline CDR1 and CDR2: LGHDT and YNNKEL (reference sequence). CDR3 in DNA: TGTGCCAGCAGCCAAGTGGGGGAAGGAGGGAGGGATACGCAGTATTTT. It codes for CASSQVGEGGRDTQYF.

This clonotype was observed a few times. V is TRBV6-1 and J is TRBJ1-5; D is undetermined. In germline, CDR1 is MNHNS, CDR2 SASEGT. The CDR3 length is 14 residues. V gave up 7 bases and J gave up 1 base, with 11 bases separating them. The CDR3 bases are TGTGCCAGCATGAAAAACCCAAGCAATCAGCCCCAGCATTTT. Translating gives CASMKNPSNQPQHF.

The chain has TRBV7-2 and TRBJ2-1; 8 nucleotides agree with TRBD2. The trim removed 4 bases at V and 6 bases at J, leaving 11 bases unmatched. Germline assignment: CDR1 SGHTA and CDR2 FQGNSA. The CDR3 loop spans 16 amino acids. The CDR3 is CASSWPQSGSGNEQFF. In DNA form, the CDR3 reads TGTGCCAGCAGCTGGCCCCAAAGCGGGAGTGGCAATGAGCAGTTCTTC. The whole variable domain, filled in from reference TRBV7-2 and TRBJ2-1, reads GAGVSQSPSNKVTEKGKDVELRCDPISGHTALYWYRQSLGQGLEFLIYFQGNSAPDKSGLPSDRFSAERTGGSVSTLTIQRTQQEDSAVYLCASSWPQSGSGNEQFFGPGTRLTVL.

This clonotype occurred a few times. This chain uses TRBV12-3 or TRBV12-4 with TRBJ1-5; D may be TRBD1 (5 bases). This CDR3 spans 16 amino acids. V was cut by 5 bases and J by 2 bases, with 16 bases left in between. The CDR3 protein is CASSRGPGRGNQPQHF. The CDR3 DNA reads as TGTGCCAGCAGTCGTGGACCAGGGAGAGGCAATCAGCCCCAGCATTTT.

The chain carries TRBV5-1 and TRBJ1-2; 9 bases align to TRBD1. The CDR3 runs to 16 residues. Germline V gene sequence: CDR1 SGHRS, CDR2 YFSETQ. Trimming removed 4 bases from V and 6 bases from J; junction bases left unmatched: 13. The CDR3 nucleotides read TGCGCCAGCAGCAAACAGGGGGCAGATTGGGAGAATGGCTACACCTTC. This sequence encodes CASSKQGADWENGYTF.

At least ten counts were recorded for this clonotype. The chain joins TRBV28 to TRBJ1-4; D uncertain. CDR3 size: 14 residues. With 8 bases removed from V and 12 bases from J, the gap between germline ends came to 22 bases. In germline, CDR1 is MDHEN, CDR2 SYDVKM. Here the CDR3 reads CASHYSGEGRELFF. The CDR3 DNA sequence: TGTGCCAGCCACTACTCTGGCGAAGGGCGAGAACTGTTTTTT. The whole variable domain, remainder taken from reference TRBV28 and TRBJ1-4, is DVKVTQSSRYLVKRTGEKVFLECVQDMDHENMFWYRQDPGLGLRLIYFSYDVKMKEKGDIPEGYSVSREKKERFSLILESASTNQTSMYLCASHYSGEGRELFFGSGTQLSVL.

The rearrangement links TRBV7-2 to TRBJ1-6; 9 bases match TRBD1. The CDR3 covers 13 residues. The junction had 5 bases not matched to a gene; V was cut back by 5 bases and J by 12 bases. Germline V CDR1 and CDR2: SGHTA, FQGNSA. Here the CDR3 DNA reads TGTGCCAGCAGCGACAGGGGGTTGGGACCCCTCCACTTT. Translated: CASSDRGLGPLHF.

A few counts support this clonotype. The gene calls are TRBV28 and TRBJ2-7; 9 bases line up with TRBD2. This CDR3 region has 16 residues. Germline V gene lookup returns CDR1 MDHEN and CDR2 SYDVKM. Trimming took 2 bases from V and 3 from J; bases not matched to a gene: 8. The CDR3 protein is CASSLSSGRTYYEQYF. CDR3 nucleotide sequence: TGTGCCAGCAGTTTAAGCAGCGGGAGGACTTACTACGAGCAGTACTTC.

The chain is built from TRBV20-1 and TRBJ1-1; no clear D. V lost 3 bases, J lost 0 bases, and 11 bases lay in between. This CDR3 region has 14 residues. The V gene's germline CDR1 is DFQATT and CDR2 SNEGSKA (reference sequence). CDR3 DNA: TGCAGTGCTAGGACACAGACCATGAACACTGAAGCTTTCTTT. It encodes CSARTQTMNTEAFF.

The gene calls are TRBV7-2 and TRBJ2-7; D is ambiguous. CDR3 length: 12 amino acids. Germline V gene lookup returns CDR1 SGHTA and CDR2 FQGNSA. The V end lost 5 bases, the J end lost 2 bases, and 7 bases lay between the germline ends. CDR3 sequence reads: CASSPFTYEQYF. The DNA of the CDR3 is TGTGCCAGCAGCCCCTTCACCTACGAGCAGTACTTC.

Only a few counts were recorded for this clonotype. The chain is built from TRBV12-3 or TRBV12-4 and TRBJ1-2, with TRBD1 identical over 8 bases. The V gene end was trimmed by 10 bases and the J gene end by 4 bases; junction bases not matched to a gene: 11. The CDR3 contains 14 residues. This CDR3 is CATGQGNKGYGYTF. The DNA of the CDR3 is TGTGCCACCGGACAGGGAAATAAAGGCTATGGCTACACCTTC.

This clonotype appeared many times. This chain joins TRBV7-9 and TRBJ1-1; no reliable D call. CDR3 length: 13 residues. V lost 2 bases to trimming and J lost 3 bases, with 7 bases between them. In germline, CDR1 is SEHNR, CDR2 FQNEAQ (reference sequence). The CDR3 sequence is CASSLRVDTEAFF. CDR3 nucleotide sequence: TGTGCCAGCAGCTTAAGAGTTGACACTGAAGCTTTCTTT.

This clonotype showed up just once. The chain employs TRBV15 and TRBJ2-7, with a tentative D call TRBD2 (6 bases). V lost 5 bases to trimming and J lost 6 bases, with 14 bases between them. This CDR3 comprises 13 residues. Germline V gene lookup returns CDR1 LNHNV and CDR2 YYDKDF (reference sequence). In DNA form, the CDR3 reads TGTGCCACCAGCCCCGCGGCCGGGGGCGAGCAGTACTTC. Protein sequence: CATSPAAGGEQYF.

The chain links TRBV5-6 to TRBJ2-5; TRBD1 might be the D (5 bases). V was pared by 5 bases and J by 2 bases, with 16 bases between. In germline, CDR1 is SGHDT, CDR2 YYEEEE. The CDR3 is 15 residues long. In nucleotides, the CDR3 is TGTGCCAGCAGTGGGGCCCTCGACCATCAAGAGACCCAGTACTTC. Its protein is CASSGALDHQETQYF.

Notes on this clonotype: The missing conserved phenylalanine or tryptophan at the end of this CDR3 makes a read error likely. This chain connects TRBV12-3 or TRBV12-4 to TRBJ1-1, with TRBD1 matching over 8 bases. Trimming took 6 bases from V and 1 from J; bases not matched to a gene: 4. The CDR3 runs to 14 residues. In DNA form, the CDR3 reads TGTGCCAGCAGCAGAACAGGGGGGAACACTGAAGCTTTCTTG. This sequence encodes CASSRTGGNTEAFL.

A few counts support this clonotype. The junction differs from germline at one of its ends, possibly a read error. The chain links TRBV7-8 to TRBJ2-7; D is perhaps TRBD2 (5 bases). The CDR3 loop spans 16 amino acids. Germline assignment: CDR1 SGHVS and CDR2 FQNEAQ. CDR3 amino acids: CASSSGTGTPAYEQSF. The DNA of the CDR3 is TGTGCCAGCAGCTCGGGAACTGGCACTCCGGCCTACGAGCAGTCCTTC.

In its sample, this clonotype was seen many times. The chain has TRBV6-1 and TRBJ2-2; TRBD2 matches at 7 bases. The CDR3 length is 15 residues. The J segment lost 5 bases and the V segment lost 8 bases, leaving 11 bases of the junction unmatched. Looked up from germline, CDR1 is MNHNS and CDR2 is SASEGT. The CDR3: CASGSETGGTGELFF. The CDR3 nucleotides read TGTGCCAGCGGTTCTGAAACGGGAGGAACCGGGGAGCTGTTTTTT.

This clonotype came up a few times. This sequence joins TRBV7-2 and TRBJ1-4, with 7 positions matching TRBD1. The CDR3 has 15 amino acids. CDR1 and CDR2 from the germline V gene are SGHTA and FQGNSA. Losses at the gene ends were 5 bases for V and 3 bases for J; bases not matched to a gene: 6. The CDR3 sequence is CASSPRDSPNEKLFF. The CDR3 coding sequence is TGTGCCAGCAGCCCGAGGGACAGCCCTAATGAAAAACTGTTTTTT.

This chain uses TRBV6-5 with TRBJ1-1, with D possibly TRBD1 on 5 matching bases. Germline V CDR1 and CDR2: MNHEY, SVGAGI. This CDR3 is built from 15 residues. The V end was cut by 5 bases, the J end by 5 bases, with 18 bases between. DNA of the CDR3: TGTGCCAGCAGTCCCTTGGGGCCCTTGGGGACTGAAGCTTTCTTT. As protein: CASSPLGPLGTEAFF.